The 23 T cell receptor beta chains listed next were all sequenced from one sample in a study of T cell responses to AZD1222 COVID-19 vaccine. Only in-frame clones appear in the TCRdb table, and some are missing; sequencing was by immunoSEQ multiplex PCR. The sample records roughly 140,000 clones, about 93% being singletons. The sample here was peripheral blood, taken on day 0 of AZD1222 vaccination. The receptors were sampled from an adult in good health.

V and J are TRBV5-5 and TRBJ1-4, with D unresolved. Germline lookup yields CDR1 SGHKS and CDR2 YYEKEE (reference sequence). Deletions cut 2 bases from V and 1 base from J, with 12 bases between. The CDR3 consists of 16 residues. CDR3 protein: CASSFIVRETNEKLFF. In nucleotides, the CDR3 is TGTGCCAGCAGCTTTATCGTCAGAGAAACTAATGAAAAACTGTTTTTT.

The CDR3: CASSELGTDAKTQYF. DNA for the CDR3: TGTGCCAGCAGCGAGCTCGGGACGGATGCGAAGACCCAGTACTTC. The chain is built from TRBV14 and TRBJ2-5; D could derive from TRBD1 or TRBD2 (5 bases each). The germline gives CDR1 SGHDN, CDR2 FVKESK. The CDR3 extends over 15 amino acids. The V end lost 5 bases, the J end lost 6 bases, and 19 bases lay between the germline ends.

This chain joins TRBV4-1 and TRBJ1-5; TRBD1 matches at 7 bases. The CDR3 has 13 amino acids. V lost 4 bases and J lost 7; bases outside the gene matches: 4. Germline-derived CDR1 and CDR2 are MGHRA and YSYEKL. Here the CDR3 DNA reads TGCGCCAGCAGCCTTACAGGGGACCAGCCCCAGCATTTT. Its translation is CASSLTGDQPQHF.

This chain links TRBV11-2 with TRBJ1-2; 9 bases are shared with TRBD1. Looked up from germline, CDR1 is SGHAT and CDR2 is FQNNGV. Trimming took 5 bases from V and 3 from J; bases not matched to a gene: 7. CDR3 size: 15 residues. CDR3 region: CASSMTGGMDYGYTF. The DNA for the CDR3 is TGTGCCAGCAGCATGACAGGGGGTATGGACTATGGCTACACCTTC. Variable domain in full (rest from reference TRBV11-2 and TRBJ1-2): EAGVAQSPRYKIIEKRQSVAFWCNPISGHATLYWYQQILGQGPKLLIQFQNNGVVDDSQLPKDRFSAERLKGVDSTLKIQPAKLEDSAVYLCASSMTGGMDYGYTFGSGTRLTVV.

J is TRBJ1-1 and V is TRBV4-3; a weak D match, TRBD1 (6 bases). Trimming took 1 base from V and 5 from J, leaving 11 bases between them. The CDR3 runs 14 residues. The germline gives CDR1 LGHNA, CDR2 YSLEER. The CDR3 DNA is TGCGCCAGCAGCCAAGGTGGGACAACAACTGAAGCTTTCTTT. This sequence encodes CASSQGGTTTEAFF.

The chain carries TRBV10-3 and TRBJ2-7, with TRBD1 as a possible D gene (6 bases). CDR1 is ENHRY, CDR2 SYGVKD, per germline. V was trimmed by 6 bases and J by 7 bases, leaving 13 bases between them. CDR3 length: 12 residues. The DNA of the CDR3 is TGTGCCATCAGGACAGGAATGGGGGAGCAGTACGTC. This sequence encodes CAIRTGMGEQYV.

This chain uses TRBV4-3 with TRBJ1-2; 7 bases line up with TRBD1. V lost 0 bases to trimming and J lost 8 bases; unmatched junction nucleotides: 9. CDR3 length: 15 amino acids. Germline lookup yields CDR1 LGHNA and CDR2 YSLEER. The CDR3 protein is CASSQDRAQGYGYTF. The CDR3 coding sequence is TGCGCCAGCAGCCAAGATAGGGCACAGGGGTACGGCTACACCTTC.

The V gene is TRBV7-9, the J gene TRBJ1-1; 9 positions agree with TRBD1. The CDR3 is made up of 15 amino acids. V gave up 2 bases and J gave up 3 bases; unmatched junction bases: 4. In germline, CDR1 is SEHNR, CDR2 FQNEAQ (reference sequence). The CDR3 DNA sequence: TGTGCCAGCAGCTTAAAACAGGGGGCTCACACTGAAGCTTTCTTT. Protein sequence: CASSLKQGAHTEAFF. The whole variable domain, filled in from reference TRBV7-9 and TRBJ1-1, reads DTGVSQNPRHKITKRGQNVTFRCDPISEHNRLYWYRQTLGQGPEFLTYFQNEAQLEKSRLLSDRFSAERPKGSFSTLEIQRTEQGDSAMYLCASSLKQGAHTEAFFGQGTRLTVV.

V and J are TRBV30 and TRBJ1-1, with TRBD1 as a possible D gene (6 bases). This CDR3 contains 13 residues. V lost 6 bases and J 5 bases, leaving 16 bases between the germline ends. Per germline, CDR1 GTSNPN and CDR2 SVGIG (reference sequence). CDR3 sequence (DNA): TGTGCCTGTTACAGGGAGGGGAAAACTGAAGCTTTCTTT. Protein: CACYREGKTEAFF.

On this clone itself: Other DNA sequences within the sample encode an identical CDR3. The chain combines TRBV6-5 with TRBJ2-7; 14 bases line up with TRBD2. V shed 6 bases and J 6 bases; nucleotides not matched to a gene: 7. The length of the CDR3 is 15 residues. Germline V gene sequence: CDR1 MNHEY, CDR2 SVGAGI. CDR3 sequence reads: CASSPGLAGVGEQYV. CDR3 DNA sequence: TGTGCCAGCAGCCCGGGACTAGCGGGAGTAGGCGAGCAGTACGTC.

The rearrangement uses TRBV5-1 and TRBJ2-2, with 10 bases identical to TRBD2. Trimming removed 1 base from V and 2 bases from J; junction bases left unmatched: 5. In germline, CDR1 is SGHRS, CDR2 YFSETQ. The CDR3 contains 17 residues. The CDR3 region is CASSLQASGSNTGELFF. The CDR3 nucleotides are TGCGCCAGCAGCTTGCAGGCTAGCGGGAGTAACACCGGGGAGCTGTTTTTT.

The chain recombines TRBV13 with TRBJ2-3; 8 bases agree with TRBD2. V shed 5 bases and J 2 bases; nucleotides not matched to a gene: 9. Germline values: CDR1 PRHDT, CDR2 FYEKMQ (reference sequence). The CDR3 length is 16 residues. In DNA, the CDR3 is TGTGCCAGCAGCCCCTTAGCGGGGTATCCCACAGATACGCAGTATTTT. Translated, it gives CASSPLAGYPTDTQYF.

The chain employs TRBV3-1 (or the pseudogene TRBV3-2) and TRBJ2-7, with D uncertain. Germline loops: CDR1 LGHDT, CDR2 YNNKEL (reference sequence). Between the trimmed V and J ends, which lost 0 bases and 6 bases, there was a span of 9 bases. This CDR3 contains 13 residues. The DNA for the CDR3 is TGTGCCAGCAGCCAAGATCCATCTACCGAGCAGTACGTC. Translating it yields CASSQDPSTEQYV.

The CDR3 DNA is TGTGCCAGCAGCTCGCTCCGGGACAGCTATGGCTACACCTTC. It translates to CASSSLRDSYGYTF. The chain employs TRBV7-8 and TRBJ1-2, with 7 bases identical to TRBD1. Losses at the gene ends were 4 bases for V and 4 bases for J; bases not matched to a gene: 6. The CDR3 sequence is 14 residues long. Germline V gives CDR1 SGHVS, CDR2 FQNEAQ.

CDR3 sequence reads: CASSLGPGTGNTIYF. The CDR3 DNA reads as TGTGCCAGCAGCTTGGGTCCGGGGACTGGAAACACCATATATTTT. This chain uses TRBV5-5 with TRBJ1-3; no definite D call. Trimming took off 0 bases at V and 2 bases at J, with 9 bases between the two ends. The CDR3 covers 15 residues. Germline CDR1 and CDR2: SGHKS and YYEKEE (reference sequence).

In the case of this clone: Germline and junction disagree at one end, which may indicate a read error. The V gene is TRBV5-4, the J gene TRBJ2-6, with D possibly being TRBD2 (6 bases). The CDR3 is made up of 18 amino acids. Germline assignment: CDR1 SGHNT and CDR2 YYREEE (reference sequence). In nucleotides, the CDR3 is TGTGCCAGCAGCTTGGGTCTAGCGCAGTCCTCTTGGGCCAACGTCCTGACTTTC. Its translation: CASSLGLAQSSWANVLTF.

A single count supports this clone. V and J are TRBV5-1 and TRBJ2-7, with 7 positions matching TRBD1. CDR3 length: 14 amino acids. V gave up 2 bases and J gave up 3 bases; unmatched junction bases: 5. The V gene's germline CDR1 is SGHRS and CDR2 YFSETQ. This CDR3 is CASSFGTADYEQYV. The CDR3 DNA reads TGCGCCAGCAGCTTCGGGACAGCGGACTACGAGCAGTACGTC.

The chain recombines TRBV5-1 with TRBJ2-1; 11 positions match TRBD1. CDR3 length equals 15 residues. Germline assignment: CDR1 SGHRS and CDR2 YFSETQ. V lost 4 bases, J lost 8 bases, and 8 bases stayed unmatched. DNA of the CDR3: TGCGCCAGCAGCAACGGACAGGGGGCGGTGGATGAGCAGTTCTTC. This gives the protein CASSNGQGAVDEQFF.

This chain connects TRBV9 to TRBJ2-1; D might be TRBD1 or TRBD2, each matching 5 bases. The CDR3 runs to 16 residues. Trimming cost V 4 bases and J 7 bases, with 21 bases left between them. Germline V gene lookup returns CDR1 SGDLS and CDR2 YYNGEE. The CDR3 region has the DNA TGTGCCAGCAGCCACGACATTGAGGGGCCAGCAAATGAGCAGTTCTTC. It specifies CASSHDIEGPANEQFF.

The chain carries TRBV11-3 and TRBJ2-1; TRBD2 matches 8 bases. CDR3 size: 18 residues. Germline assignment: CDR1 SGHNT and CDR2 YENEEA. Trimming took 3 bases from V and 6 from J; bases not matched to a gene: 16. In DNA, the CDR3 is TGTGCCAGCAGCTTCGCTAGCGGACCGGGAGGGCCGGTCAATGAGCAGTTCTTC. Translation gives CASSFASGPGGPVNEQFF.

With respect to this clone: Other DNA sequences in this specimen translate into the identical CDR3. This chain connects TRBV7-9 to TRBJ2-3; no clear D gene. From germline, CDR1 is SEHNR and CDR2 FQNEAQ (reference sequence). This CDR3 spans 12 amino acids. The V gene lost 1 base and the J gene lost 5 bases, with 4 bases spanning the gap. Here the CDR3 reads CASSLVGDTQYF. The CDR3 DNA follows: TGTGCCAGCAGCTTAGTGGGAGATACGCAGTATTTT. Full variable domain (rest looked up from reference TRBV7-9 and TRBJ2-3): DTGVSQNPRHKITKRGQNVTFRCDPISEHNRLYWYRQTLGQGPEFLTYFQNEAQLEKSRLLSDRFSAERPKGSFSTLEIQRTEQGDSAMYLCASSLVGDTQYFGPGTRLTVL.

J is TRBJ2-5 and V is TRBV7-2; 9 nucleotides match TRBD2. This CDR3 region has 15 residues. Germline-derived CDR1 and CDR2 are SGHTA and FQGNSA. V shed 5 bases and J 2 bases; nucleotides not matched to a gene: 6. The CDR3 region is CASSRGGAGQETQYF. CDR3 sequence (DNA): TGTGCCAGCAGCCGCGGGGGGGCAGGACAAGAGACCCAGTACTTC.

This chain joins TRBV11-2 and TRBJ2-1; 8 bases fit TRBD2. This CDR3 contains 18 residues. Germline trimming cut 1 base from V and 2 bases from J; bases unmatched to any gene: 10. Germline CDR1 is SGHAT and CDR2 is FQNNGV. The CDR3 loop is CASSLVWGSGTPYNEQFF. In DNA, the CDR3 is TGTGCCAGCAGCTTAGTATGGGGTAGCGGGACCCCCTACAATGAGCAGTTCTTC.